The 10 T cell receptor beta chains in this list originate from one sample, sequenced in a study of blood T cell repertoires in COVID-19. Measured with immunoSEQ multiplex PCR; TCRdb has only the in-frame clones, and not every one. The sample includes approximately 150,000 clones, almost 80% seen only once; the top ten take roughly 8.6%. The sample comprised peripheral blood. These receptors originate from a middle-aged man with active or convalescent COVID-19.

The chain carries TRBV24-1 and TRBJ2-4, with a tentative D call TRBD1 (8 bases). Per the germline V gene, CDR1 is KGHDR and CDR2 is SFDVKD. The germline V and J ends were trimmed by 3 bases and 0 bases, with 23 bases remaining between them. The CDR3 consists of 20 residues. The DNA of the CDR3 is TGTGCCACCAGTGATGGGGGGGGGACAGGAGATTTCAAAGCCAAAAACATTCAGTACTTC. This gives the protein CATSDGGGTGDFKAKNIQYF.

Here the CDR3 reads CASSLRGRRDEKLFF. The CDR3 DNA follows: TGCGCCAGCAGCTTGCGGGGGAGGAGGGATGAAAAACTGTTTTTT. The chain joins TRBV5-1 to TRBJ1-4; tentative D call: TRBD1 (5 bases). CDR3 length: 15 amino acids. Germline V CDR1 and CDR2: SGHRS, YFSETQ. Trimming pared 1 base from V and 6 bases from J, leaving 13 bases between. Variable domain in full (rest from reference TRBV5-1 and TRBJ1-4): KAGVTQTPRYLIKTRGQQVTLSCSPISGHRSVSWYQQTPGQGLQFLFEYFSETQRNKGNFPGRFSGRQFSNSRSEMNVSTLELGDSALYLCASSLRGRRDEKLFFGSGTQLSVL.

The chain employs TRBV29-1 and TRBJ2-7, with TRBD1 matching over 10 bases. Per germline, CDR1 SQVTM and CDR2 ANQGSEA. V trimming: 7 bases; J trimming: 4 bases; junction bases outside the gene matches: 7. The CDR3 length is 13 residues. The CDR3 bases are TGCAGCGCACGCCGGGACAGGGGTTACGAGCAGTACTTC. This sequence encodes CSARRDRGYEQYF.

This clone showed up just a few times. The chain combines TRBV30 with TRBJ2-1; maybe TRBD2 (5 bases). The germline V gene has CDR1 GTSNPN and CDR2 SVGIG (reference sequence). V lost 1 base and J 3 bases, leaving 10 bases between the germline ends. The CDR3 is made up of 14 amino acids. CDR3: CAWSEGSDYNEQFF. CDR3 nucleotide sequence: TGTGCCTGGAGTGAAGGGAGCGACTACAATGAGCAGTTCTTC.

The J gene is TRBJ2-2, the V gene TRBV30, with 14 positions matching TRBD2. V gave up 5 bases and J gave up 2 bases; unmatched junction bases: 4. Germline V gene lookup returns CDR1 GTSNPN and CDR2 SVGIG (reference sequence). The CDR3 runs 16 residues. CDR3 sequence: CAWSGLAGANTGELFF. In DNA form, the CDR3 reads TGTGCCTGGTCGGGACTAGCGGGAGCAAACACCGGGGAGCTGTTTTTT.

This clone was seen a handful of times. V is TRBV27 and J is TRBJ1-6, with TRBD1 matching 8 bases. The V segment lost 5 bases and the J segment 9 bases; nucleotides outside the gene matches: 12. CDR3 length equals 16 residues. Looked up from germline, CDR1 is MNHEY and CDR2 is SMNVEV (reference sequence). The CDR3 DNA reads TGTGCCAGCAGTCTAACAGGGGGGTTTGAAGGTTCACCCCTCCACTTT. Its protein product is CASSLTGGFEGSPLHF.

The CDR3 DNA sequence: TGTGCCAGCAGCCTCGAGGGGGCAATGAATTCACCCCTCCACTTT. The encoded protein is CASSLEGAMNSPLHF. This chain uses TRBV5-4 with TRBJ1-6; TRBD1 aligns across 7 bases. CDR1 is SGHNT, CDR2 YYREEE, per germline (reference sequence). This CDR3 has 15 amino acids. The trim removed 4 bases at V and 7 bases at J, leaving 8 bases unmatched.

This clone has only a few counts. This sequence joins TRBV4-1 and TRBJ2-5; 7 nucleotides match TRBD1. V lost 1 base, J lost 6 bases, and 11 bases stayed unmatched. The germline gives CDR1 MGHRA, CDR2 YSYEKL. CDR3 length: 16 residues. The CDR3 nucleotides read TGCGCCAGCAGCCAAGTGGTGATTTCGGACAGGCAGACCCAGTACTTC. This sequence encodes CASSQVVISDRQTQYF.

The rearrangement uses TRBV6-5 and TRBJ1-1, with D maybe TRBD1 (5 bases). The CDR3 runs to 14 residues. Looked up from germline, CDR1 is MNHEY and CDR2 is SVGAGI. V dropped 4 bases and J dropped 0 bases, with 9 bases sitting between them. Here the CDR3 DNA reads TGTGCCAGCAGTTGGGCCAGGGTGAACACTGAAGCTTTCTTT. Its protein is CASSWARVNTEAFF.

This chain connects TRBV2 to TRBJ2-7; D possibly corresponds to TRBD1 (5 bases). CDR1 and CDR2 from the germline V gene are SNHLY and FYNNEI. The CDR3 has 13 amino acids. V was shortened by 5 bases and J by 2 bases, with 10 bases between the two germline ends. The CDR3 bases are TGTGCCAGCAGTCTACAGGAAACCTACGAGCAGTACTTC. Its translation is CASSLQETYEQYF.